A single TCR beta chain is shown here with its context. Its antigen has not been determined. Base quality data are lacking; no much larger clone is found one base away. These data belong to a study of blood T cell repertoires in COVID-19 (dated by TCRdb to 2019 to 2021). At the level of the whole study: Samples covering the acute and convalescent phases of COVID-19 were provided by collaborators in the United States, Italy and Spain. The material from the prospective study consisted of cDNA or gDNA derived from T cells, B-cell-depleted T cells, or PBMCs. The dataset comprised deeply sampled blood TCRbeta repertoires from subjects exposed to, actively infected with, or recovered from COVID-19. The repertoires were released in a freely available public database meant as a resource for research on the immune response to SARS-CoV-2. Samples were obtained from the ongoing ImmuneRACE study (first 160 participants) and from 1,254 subjects provided by 6 global collaborators. Sample metadata almost always included a de-identified subject ID, COVID-19 status, age in years and sex. Where available, HLA class I and class II types were taken from metadata supplied by the sample provider and were not determined by assay-based typing. Here is what the overall study found, with its caveats: The quantity of clinical and demographic metadata differed by source and by participant and was supplied without curation.

TCRbeta CDR3 regions were amplified from genomic DNA using the immunoSEQ Assay, a bias-controlled multiplex PCR. In the authors' own workflow: Within the assay, amplification of reference gene primers was used to estimate how many nucleated cells each sample contained. To quantify the absolute abundance of each unique TCRbeta CDR3 rearrangement, sequence reads were collapsed and filtered. For each sample, productive Simpson clonality was calculated as the square root of Simpson's diversity index across productive rearrangements. Here the immuneACCESS table is served through TCRdb, limited to in-frame sequences with V and J called. Missing clones are a known gap in these copies; in checked studies unresolved V genes cover under half, and the rest lacks a known reason. D and trimming were read from the DNA, whereas the V and J calls and clone size are those reported in that table. Across this sample there are 45,000 to 65,000 clones, with approximately 88% seen only once. Around 18% of the sample is taken by the ten largest.

Collaborating institutions collected whole blood in K2EDTA tubes following their own protocols. For TCRbeta analysis, collaborator samples were shipped as frozen whole blood, as isolated PBMCs, or as DNA extracted from either sample type. Trimming removed 5 bases from V and 4 bases from J; the gene matches leave 6 bases unexplained. For CDR1 and CDR2, the germline V gene lists LGHNT and FRNRAP. Including cysteine and phenylalanine, the CDR3 has 15 amino acids. Only CDR3 DNA remains: 45 bases, in frame from the first base. The specimen was peripheral blood. The TCR sequence derives from a human donor in a cohort sampled during active COVID-19. The rearranged chain carries TRBV12-5 and TRBJ2-2; 8 central bases correspond to TRBD1. The nucleotide sequence reads as follows: TGTGCTAGTGGTGCCGGGACAGGCTCCACCGGGGAGCTGTTTTTT. This gives the protein CASGAGTGSTGELFF.